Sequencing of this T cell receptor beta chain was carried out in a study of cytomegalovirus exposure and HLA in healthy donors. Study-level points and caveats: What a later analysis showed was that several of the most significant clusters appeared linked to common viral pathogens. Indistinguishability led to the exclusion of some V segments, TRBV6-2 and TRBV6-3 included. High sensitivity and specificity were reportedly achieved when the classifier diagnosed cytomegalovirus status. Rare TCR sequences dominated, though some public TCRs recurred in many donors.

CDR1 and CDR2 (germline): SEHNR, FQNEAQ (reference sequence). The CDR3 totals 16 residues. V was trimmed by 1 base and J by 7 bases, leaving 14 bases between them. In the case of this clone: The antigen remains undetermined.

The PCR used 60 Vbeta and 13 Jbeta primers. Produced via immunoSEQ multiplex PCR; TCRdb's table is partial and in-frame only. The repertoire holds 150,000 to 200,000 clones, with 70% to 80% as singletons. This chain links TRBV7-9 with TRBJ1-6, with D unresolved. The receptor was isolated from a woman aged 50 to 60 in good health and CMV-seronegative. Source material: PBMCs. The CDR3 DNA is TGTGCCAGCAGCTTAGTTCGGTCCCTCGGGAATTCACCCCTCCACTTT. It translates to CASSLVRSLGNSPLHF.